This T cell receptor beta chain was identified in a study of blood T cell repertoires in COVID-19. The wider study: Acute and convalescent COVID-19 samples came from the United States, Italy and Spain. PBMCs, B-cell-depleted T cells, or T cells were the source of the cDNA or gDNA that made up the material.

The authors' processing: Amplified reference gene primers provided the basis for estimating nucleated cell counts. Only in-frame clones appear in the TCRdb table, and some are missing; sequencing was by immunoSEQ multiplex PCR. That table gives V, J and clone size, and the DNA gave D and trimming. Of some 150,000 clones listed, approximately 83% are singletons. The CDR3 totals 14 residues. The sequencing sample was made of peripheral blood. The V and J genes are TRBV21-1 and TRBJ2-1; the table's D call TRBD1 went unverified against the DNA. TRBV21-1 is a pseudogene. The sequence came from a human donor with acute or convalescent COVID-19. The donor label of this sample is uncertain. CDR3 sequence: CARTGSTSYNEQFF. CDR3 DNA: TGTGCCCGGACAGGGTCGACGTCCTACAATGAGCAGTTCTTC.